The T cell receptor (beta chain) described here comes from a study of molecular identifiers for immune sequencing clone quantification. Study-wide context: In the replicates, RNA derived from about 19,000 or 110,000 naive CD8 cells was divided into five parts, and four were sequenced.

Germline V lookup: CDR1 LGHNA, CDR2 YSLEER. V dropped 0 bases and J dropped 3 bases, with 14 bases sitting between them. This CDR3 is 17 amino acids long. Via MiXCR, TCRdb re-called the PCR reads, giving one row per CDR3 protein. Of around 320,000 distinct CDR3 sequences in the sample, roughly 24% are singletons; the top ten hold 0.7% to 0.95%. A CD8+CD4-CCR7+CD45RA+ phenotype served as the sorting definition for naive CD8 T cells. Source material: naive CD8+ T cells from blood, with Jurkat cell RNA spiked in. The subset: FACS-sorted CD8+CD4-CCR7+CD45RA+ naive T cells. This TCR came from a human donor in good health. Some libraries in this study had Jurkat cell RNA spiked in. This chain joins TRBV4-3 and TRBJ1-4; weak D call: TRBD1 (5 bases). As DNA, the CDR3 is TGCGCCAGCAGCCAAGATCGCATGCAGGGACCTAATGAAAAACTGTTTTTT. Amino acid sequence: CASSQDRMQGPNEKLFF.